These 26 T cell receptor beta chains came from one sample sequenced in a study of T cells in Graves' hyperthyroidism and ophthalmopathy. RNA transcripts provided the source from which TCR beta CDR3 regions were amplified. HTBI primers were employed in a first-round RT-PCR of the TCR CDR3. TCRdb ran MiXCR on the multiplex PCR reads and lists one entry per CDR3 protein. The sample carries about 180,000 distinct CDR3 sequences, 15% to 20% recorded once. Sequenced: blood. The receptors shown here come from a woman aged 45-59 years with Graves' hyperthyroidism.

The rearrangement joins TRBV7-2 to TRBJ2-3, with D hard to call. There are 15 residues in the CDR3. Germline CDR1 reads SGHTA; CDR2 reads FQGNSA. Trimming took off 5 bases at V and 0 bases at J, with 12 bases between the two ends. The CDR3 DNA follows: TGTGCCAGCAGCACCCGACCCCGCAGCACAGATACGCAGTATTTT. Translating it yields CASSTRPRSTDTQYF. The complete variable domain, with remaining parts taken from reference TRBV7-2 and TRBJ2-3, reads GAGVSQSPSNKVTEKGKDVELRCDPISGHTALYWYRQSLGQGLEFLIYFQGNSAPDKSGLPSDRFSAERTGGSVSTLTIQRTQQEDSAVYLCASSTRPRSTDTQYFGPGTRLTVL.

The sample holds many counts of this clonotype. The chain joins TRBV2 to TRBJ2-7; D possibly corresponds to TRBD2 (5 bases). Germline V CDR1 and CDR2: SNHLY, FYNNEI. V dropped 4 bases and J dropped 5 bases, with 12 bases sitting between them. This CDR3 is 13 amino acids long. The chain's CDR3 is CASSGGRTDEQYF. CDR3 coding DNA: TGTGCCAGCAGTGGCGGGCGCACCGACGAGCAGTACTTC.

Many counts were recorded for this clonotype. The J gene is TRBJ1-6, the V gene TRBV7-4, with D maybe TRBD1 (5 bases). Looked up from germline, CDR1 is SGHVT and CDR2 is SQSDAQ. Trimming cost V 6 bases and J 10 bases, with 22 bases left between them. The CDR3 runs 16 residues. DNA for the CDR3: TGTGCCAGCAGACAAGCTCCGGGGCCAAGGCTATCACCCCTCCACTTT. Amino acids: CASRQAPGPRLSPLHF.

There are many counts of this clonotype. The chain combines TRBV7-8 with TRBJ2-1; a possible D gene is TRBD1 (7 bases). The CDR3 runs 16 residues. With 4 bases removed from V and 1 base from J, the gap between germline ends came to 14 bases. From germline, CDR1 is SGHVS and CDR2 FQNEAQ. The CDR3 reads CASSSRQGGSYNEQFF. CDR3 nucleotide sequence: TGTGCCAGCAGCTCACGTCAGGGGGGATCCTACAATGAGCAGTTCTTC.

This clonotype was seen ten or more times. The chain couples TRBV5-5 to TRBJ2-2, with D perhaps being TRBD1 or TRBD2 (5 bases each). CDR1 is SGHKS and CDR2 is YYEKEE in the germline V gene (reference sequence). V lost 7 bases to trimming and J lost 2 bases, with 18 bases between them. This CDR3 comprises 16 residues. CDR3 bases: TGTGCCAGCGACTATAAAACAGGATTTAACACCGGGGAGCTGTTTTTT. Translating gives CASDYKTGFNTGELFF. Filled out from reference TRBV5-5 and TRBJ2-2, the complete variable domain reads DAGVTQSPTHLIKTRGQQVTLRCSPISGHKSVSWYQQVLGQGPQFIFQYYEKEERGRGNFPDRFSARQFPNYSSELNVNALLLGDSALYLCASDYKTGFNTGELFFGEGSRLTVL.

This clonotype came up many times. In DNA form, the CDR3 reads TGTGCCAGCAGTGAAGCGAGGGGCCGCAACTATGGCTACACCTTC. It yields the protein CASSEARGRNYGYTF. The V gene is TRBV6-1, the J gene TRBJ1-2; maybe TRBD1 (5 bases). Germline CDR1 is MNHNS and CDR2 is SASEGT. The V gene lost 0 bases and the J gene lost 2 bases, with 10 bases spanning the gap. The CDR3 is 15 residues long.

This clonotype was found many times. This chain uses TRBV7-9 with TRBJ2-7, with 9 bases identical to TRBD1. The CDR3 length is 15 residues. Germline trimming cut 5 bases from V and 9 bases from J; bases unmatched to any gene: 14. Germline values: CDR1 SEHNR, CDR2 FQNEAQ (reference sequence). The CDR3 sequence is CASSPRGQGVRVQYF. For the CDR3, the DNA is TGTGCCAGCAGCCCCCGGGGACAGGGCGTACGAGTGCAGTACTTC.

Ten or more counts support this clonotype. V usage is TRBV12-3 or TRBV12-4 and J usage is TRBJ2-3, with 9 bases lining up with TRBD2. The CDR3 sequence is 15 residues long. The ends lost 3 bases at V and 7 bases at J; junction bases unmatched: 8. The CDR3 DNA follows: TGTGCCAGCAGTTTGATTAGCGGGGGCCCAAATACGCAGTATTTT. This translates into CASSLISGGPNTQYF.

This clonotype turned up a few times. V and J are TRBV19 and TRBJ2-3, with 13 nucleotides matching TRBD2. CDR1 and CDR2 (germline): LNHDA, SQIVND (reference sequence). This CDR3 region has 18 residues. The V gene end was trimmed by 6 bases and the J gene end by 0 bases; junction bases not matched to a gene: 9. In nucleotides, the CDR3 is TGTGCCAGTAGGCCACTAGCGGGGGGGCGCTCAAGCACAGATACGCAGTATTTT. It encodes CASRPLAGGRSSTDTQYF. Filled out from reference TRBV19 and TRBJ2-3, the complete variable domain reads DGGITQSPKYLFRKEGQNVTLSCEQNLNHDAMYWYRQDPGQGLRLIYYSQIVNDFQKGDIAEGYSVSREKKESFPLTVTSAQKNPTAFYLCASRPLAGGRSSTDTQYFGPGTRLTVL.

At least ten counts were recorded for this clonotype. The chain employs TRBV6-1 and TRBJ1-2; D remains unclear. The germline CDR1 and CDR2 sequences are MNHNS and SASEGT. Trimming stripped 5 bases from V and 8 bases from J, with 9 bases between. There are 11 residues in the CDR3. The CDR3 DNA sequence: TGTGCCAGCAGTTCCACCTCGGGCTACACCTTC. It specifies CASSSTSGYTF.

In this sample, this clonotype turned up many times. The chain links TRBV5-1 to TRBJ1-6; 8 bases agree with TRBD1. The CDR3 covers 14 residues. CDR1 SGHRS and CDR2 YFSETQ come from the germline V gene. Trimming removed 2 bases from V and 5 bases from J; junction bases left unmatched: 0. CDR3 DNA: TGCGCCAGCAGCTTACAGGGGGATAATTCACCCCTCCACTTT. Translation: CASSLQGDNSPLHF.

This chain uses TRBV4-1 with TRBJ1-2; D remains unclear. The CDR3 is 11 amino acids. Germline CDR1 reads MGHRA; CDR2 reads YSYEKL. V was clipped by 3 bases and J by 8 bases, with 7 bases between them. CDR3 nucleotides: TGCGCCAGCAGCCACAGTCGGGGCTACACCTTC. It yields the protein CASSHSRGYTF.

This clonotype occurred many times. This chain connects TRBV28 to TRBJ1-2; 8 bases line up with TRBD1. Trimming cost V 4 bases and J 8 bases; bases outside gene matches: 12. The CDR3 loop spans 15 amino acids. The germline CDR1 and CDR2 sequences are MDHEN and SYDVKM. The CDR3 sequence: CASSSSGTGGLGYTF. The CDR3 DNA reads TGTGCCAGCAGTTCATCCGGGACAGGAGGATTAGGCTACACCTTC.

This clonotype occurred many times. This chain uses TRBV9 with TRBJ2-3; TRBD2 might be the D (6 bases). The germline CDR1 and CDR2 sequences are SGDLS and YYNGEE. There are 15 residues in the CDR3. V lost 4 bases, J lost 4 bases, and 16 bases lay in between. This chain's CDR3 is CASSTRDLLADTQYF. CDR3 DNA: TGTGCCAGCAGCACTCGGGACTTATTGGCAGATACGCAGTATTTT.

This clonotype occurred many times. V and J are TRBV7-9 and TRBJ1-4; no clear D gene. The CDR3 is 15 residues long. Germline-derived CDR1 and CDR2 are SEHNR and FQNEAQ (reference sequence). V shed 3 bases and J shed 7 bases, with 15 bases lying between them. CDR3 residues: CASSLASLNGEKLFF. CDR3 bases: TGTGCCAGCAGCTTGGCCTCTCTTAATGGTGAAAAACTGTTTTTT.

In this sample, this clonotype turned up many times. The rearrangement uses TRBV3-1 and TRBJ2-7, with 15 bases matching TRBD2. Germline assignment: CDR1 LGHDT and CDR2 YNNKEL (reference sequence). V lost 4 bases and J lost 0; bases outside the gene matches: 4. The CDR3 length is 17 residues. In DNA, the CDR3 is TGTGCCAGCAGCCGACCGGGACTAGCGGGGGGCTCCTACGAGCAGTACTTC. This gives the protein CASSRPGLAGGSYEQYF.

The chain uses TRBV7-9 and TRBJ2-7, with 8 bases that match TRBD1. Germline CDR1 is SEHNR and CDR2 is FQNEAQ (reference sequence). Trimming removed 4 bases from V and 3 bases from J; junction bases left unmatched: 5. The CDR3 spans 14 residues. The CDR3 region has the DNA TGTGCCAGCAGCTCTGGGACAGGCAACTACGAGCAGTACTTC. Protein: CASSSGTGNYEQYF.

This clonotype was detected only a few times. The chain links TRBV10-3 to TRBJ2-1; D is perhaps TRBD1 (6 bases). Trimming removed 2 bases at V and 3 bases at J, with 11 bases between. The CDR3 has 15 amino acids. Per germline, CDR1 ENHRY and CDR2 SYGVKD. The CDR3 loop is CAISEPTGLYNEQFF. The CDR3 nucleotides read TGTGCCATCAGTGAGCCGACAGGCCTCTACAATGAGCAGTTCTTC.

This clonotype was detected many times. The chain employs TRBV6-2 or TRBV6-3 and TRBJ1-1, with TRBD1 as a possible D gene (5 bases). This CDR3 contains 14 residues. The germline CDR1 and CDR2 sequences are MNHEY and SVGEGT. Trimming pared 7 bases from V and 5 bases from J, leaving 17 bases between. The CDR3 nucleotides are TGTGCCAGCACAATAAATCTCGGGGCAACTGAAGCTTTCTTT. It codes for CASTINLGATEAFF.

This clonotype has only a few counts. The chain recombines TRBV4-2 with TRBJ2-7, with 9 positions matching TRBD1. Germline lookup yields CDR1 LGHNA and CDR2 YNFKEQ. There are 16 residues in the CDR3. Trimming took 0 bases from V and 2 from J; bases not matched to a gene: 5. CDR3 in amino acids: CASSQETGTGTYEQYF. The CDR3 coding sequence is TGTGCCAGCAGCCAAGAAACCGGGACAGGGACCTACGAGCAGTACTTC.

This clonotype appeared many times. The chain has TRBV7-9 and TRBJ1-1; D unresolved. The CDR3 length is 14 residues. The germline gives CDR1 SEHNR, CDR2 FQNEAQ (reference sequence). Trimming left V 5 bases short and J 1 base short, with 11 bases between. CDR3 DNA: TGTGCCAGCAGCCGCCACACTGGGAACACTGAAGCTTTCTTT. As protein: CASSRHTGNTEAFF.

This clonotype occurred many times. The rearrangement uses TRBV6-1 and TRBJ2-3; 10 bases line up with TRBD2. Germline loops: CDR1 MNHNS, CDR2 SASEGT. V lost 5 bases, J lost 3 bases, and 8 bases stayed unmatched. The CDR3 is made up of 16 amino acids. The CDR3 bases are TGTGCCAGCAGTTCTCCTAGCGGGGGTAGGACAGATACGCAGTATTTT. This gives the protein CASSSPSGGRTDTQYF.

The V and J genes are TRBV2 and TRBJ1-2; TRBD1 matches at 7 bases. This CDR3 comprises 13 residues. Germline values: CDR1 SNHLY, CDR2 FYNNEI. Trimming took 3 bases from V and 3 from J; bases not matched to a gene: 1. CDR3 amino acids: CASSEGQHYGYTF. Here the CDR3 DNA reads TGTGCCAGCAGTGAGGGACAGCACTATGGCTACACCTTC.

This clonotype showed up many times. The V call is TRBV6-2 or TRBV6-3, the J call TRBJ1-1, with 7 bases that match TRBD1. The CDR3 covers 16 residues. The germline V gene encodes CDR1 MNHEY and CDR2 SVGEGT. The V gene end was trimmed by 6 bases and the J gene end by 6 bases; junction bases not matched to a gene: 16. The CDR3 region has the DNA TGTGCCAGCAGCCGTCCCGGGACAGTCAACGGGGCTGAAGCTTTCTTT. Its translation: CASSRPGTVNGAEAFF.

This clonotype was recorded at least ten times. This chain connects TRBV6-5 to TRBJ1-1; the D is unclear. The CDR3 length is 14 residues. V lost 5 bases to trimming and J lost 0 bases, with 10 bases between them. From germline, CDR1 is MNHEY and CDR2 SVGAGI. The DNA of the CDR3 is TGTGCCAGCAGTATGACGGGCATGAACACTGAAGCTTTCTTT. Its protein product is CASSMTGMNTEAFF.

This clonotype was seen more than once but under ten times. A much bigger clone sits one base away, suggesting this may be a read error. No conserved phenylalanine or tryptophan ends this CDR3, so it is likely a read error. The rearrangement links TRBV20-1 to TRBJ2-2; D possibly corresponds to TRBD2 (6 bases). The CDR3 is 14 amino acids. V dropped 4 bases and J dropped 6 bases, with 15 bases sitting between them. CDR1 is DFQATT, CDR2 SNEGSKA, per germline (reference sequence). CDR3 nucleotide sequence: TGCAGTGCTATGCGGGGCGGTTATCCCGGGGAGCTGTTTCTT. As protein: CSAMRGGYPGELFL.